The 30 T cell receptor beta chains below come from one sample, sequenced in a study of blood T cells in healthy people across ages. A J-beta primer mix and a sample-barcoded 5' primer were used in a second PCR of about 7 to 12 cycles. Each CDR3 protein is one row after TCRdb ran MiXCR on the 5' RACE reads. This table has around 1,500,000 distinct CDR3 sequences, around 42% appearing once. The sample taken for sequencing was blood. These receptors were collected from a woman aged 18-35 years in good health.

In its sample, this clonotype was seen once. The V gene is TRBV27, the J gene TRBJ2-5; D tentatively fits TRBD1 or TRBD2 (6 bases each). The V end was cut by 5 bases, the J end by 4 bases, with 23 bases between. Germline V gene lookup returns CDR1 MNHEY and CDR2 SMNVEV (reference sequence). CDR3 length: 17 amino acids. CDR3 amino acids: CASSRKGSTGARETQYF. DNA for the CDR3: TGTGCCAGCAGTCGCAAAGGGAGTACGGGGGCACGAGAGACCCAGTACTTC.

Many counts were recorded for this clonotype. The chain joins TRBV20-1 to TRBJ2-3, with 8 bases that match TRBD1. Germline lookup yields CDR1 DFQATT and CDR2 SNEGSKA (reference sequence). Trimming removed 4 bases from V and 2 bases from J; junction bases left unmatched: 8. The CDR3 spans 15 residues. The CDR3: CSAKGTGHITDTQYF. The CDR3 bases are TGCAGTGCTAAGGGGACAGGACACATCACAGATACGCAGTATTTT.

V gene TRBV19 combines with J gene TRBJ2-1; the D is unclear. There are 13 residues in the CDR3. Trimming removed 0 bases at V and 8 bases at J, with 8 bases between. Per the germline V gene, CDR1 is LNHDA and CDR2 is SQIVND (reference sequence). As DNA, the CDR3 is TGTGCCAGTAGTATAGACCGAGTCTATGAGCAGTTCTTC. This translates into CASSIDRVYEQFF.

This clonotype was seen only a few times. The gene calls are TRBV6-5 and TRBJ2-5, with TRBD1 matching 9 bases. Germline CDR1 reads MNHEY; CDR2 reads SVGAGI. V lost 0 bases to trimming and J lost 3 bases; unmatched junction nucleotides: 2. There are 15 residues in the CDR3. CDR3 in amino acids: CASSYSDRGKETQYF. For the CDR3, the DNA is TGTGCCAGCAGTTACTCCGACAGGGGGAAAGAGACCCAGTACTTC.

This chain joins TRBV7-2 and TRBJ1-2; D is unresolved. Germline V gives CDR1 SGHTA, CDR2 FQGNSA. Trimming took off 2 bases at V and 6 bases at J, with 19 bases between the two ends. The CDR3 contains 16 residues. CDR3 sequence reads: CASSLLRRADEDGYTF. For the CDR3, the DNA is TGTGCCAGCAGCTTACTTAGAAGGGCTGACGAGGATGGCTACACCTTC.

The chain employs TRBV20-1 and TRBJ2-5, with 9 bases aligning to TRBD2. There are 12 residues in the CDR3. The trim removed 7 bases at V and 11 bases at J, leaving 11 bases unmatched. Germline V gives CDR1 DFQATT, CDR2 SNEGSKA (reference sequence). Here the CDR3 DNA reads TGCAGTGTAATAGCGGGGGCGATTGAGCAGTACTTC. This translates into CSVIAGAIEQYF.

As concerns this clonotype: Relative to the germline gene, one junction end is altered; a read error may explain this. The rearrangement links TRBV9 to TRBJ2-6; D gene uncertain. This CDR3 has 15 residues. The V gene's germline CDR1 is SGDLS and CDR2 YYNGEE. The DNA of the CDR3 is TGTGCCAGCAGCGTAGCCGACTCTGAGGCCAACGTCCTGACTTTC. This encodes CASSVADSEANVLTF. Drawing the rest from reference TRBV9 and TRBJ2-6, the complete variable domain is DSGVTQTPKHLITATGQRVTLRCSPRSGDLSVYWYQQSLDQGLQFLIQYYNGEERAKGNILERFSAQQFPDLHSELNLSSLELGDSALYFCASSVADSEANVLTFGAGSRLTVL.

The CDR3 here is CASSYSWGATNEKLFF. The CDR3, as DNA: TGTGCCAGCAGTTACTCGTGGGGGGCGACTAATGAAAAACTGTTTTTT. V usage is TRBV6-5 and J usage is TRBJ1-4; D is perhaps TRBD1 (6 bases). The ends were cut back, 0 bases at V and 2 bases at J, with 10 bases in the middle. This CDR3 region has 16 residues. Germline V gene sequence: CDR1 MNHEY, CDR2 SVGAGI.

The chain joins TRBV10-3 to TRBJ2-3; 9 nucleotides line up with TRBD1. J gave up 5 bases and V 6 bases, and 3 bases lay outside the gene matches. This CDR3 has 13 residues. Looked up from germline, CDR1 is ENHRY and CDR2 is SYGVKD. CDR3 region: CAIRSDRGDTQYF. Here the CDR3 DNA reads TGTGCCATCAGGTCGGACAGGGGAGATACGCAGTATTTT.

This sequence joins TRBV10-3 and TRBJ2-2; 12 bases agree with TRBD2. Unmatched junction bases numbered 10, after V lost 10 bases and J lost 4 bases. The CDR3 totals 16 residues. Germline CDR1 reads ENHRY; CDR2 reads SYGVKD. The CDR3 reads CASKKGLAGSTGELFF. The CDR3, as DNA: TGTGCCAGCAAAAAGGGACTAGCGGGTTCCACCGGGGAGCTGTTTTTT.

The chain links TRBV7-9 to TRBJ2-7, with 7 bases matching TRBD1. The CDR3 has 16 amino acids. V lost 4 bases, J lost 3 bases, and 12 bases stayed unmatched. Germline V gives CDR1 SEHNR, CDR2 FQNEAQ (reference sequence). CDR3 residues: CASSSNVGGQIYEQYF. The CDR3 bases are TGTGCCAGCAGCTCCAACGTTGGGGGACAGATCTACGAGCAGTACTTC.

This clonotype has a handful of counts. The chain combines TRBV12-3 or TRBV12-4 with TRBJ1-2, with D tentatively TRBD1 (5 bases). Trimming removed 6 bases at V and 8 bases at J, with 16 bases between. This CDR3 has 13 residues. The CDR3 DNA reads TGTGCCAGCAGCCATGAGCAGGGCGGAGGCTACACCTTC. Translating gives CASSHEQGGGYTF.

This clonotype was found a few times. The chain combines TRBV7-9 with TRBJ2-5; TRBD2 matches at 10 bases. The germline CDR1 and CDR2 sequences are SEHNR and FQNEAQ (reference sequence). This CDR3 spans 15 amino acids. V lost 8 bases to trimming and J lost 2 bases; unmatched junction nucleotides: 8. The CDR3 nucleotides read TGTGCCAGCTGCCCAGCGGGGGGGCCACAAGAGACCCAGTACTTC. The encoded protein is CASCPAGGPQETQYF.

V gene TRBV27 combines with J gene TRBJ2-1; a weak D match, TRBD1 (5 bases). V lost 7 bases and J lost 7, with 20 bases in between. The CDR3 is 15 residues long. CDR1 is MNHEY, CDR2 SMNVEV, per germline (reference sequence). CDR3 residues: CASMVGVVPRNEQFF. The CDR3, as DNA: TGTGCCAGCATGGTAGGGGTTGTGCCCCGGAATGAGCAGTTCTTC.

This clonotype was observed a handful of times. CDR3 in amino acids: CASSLRRTSGTPYEQYF. The CDR3 nucleotides are TGCGCCAGCAGCTTACGACGGACTAGCGGGACTCCCTACGAGCAGTACTTC. This chain connects TRBV5-1 to TRBJ2-7, with 12 positions matching TRBD2. The CDR3 is 17 residues long. V dropped 2 bases and J dropped 2; count of bases not matched to a gene: 8. The V gene's germline CDR1 is SGHRS and CDR2 YFSETQ.

This clonotype was found once. Relative to the germline gene, one junction end is altered; a read error may explain this. The V and J genes are TRBV6-2 or TRBV6-3 and TRBJ2-3; a possible D gene is TRBD1 (6 bases). This CDR3 region has 19 residues. In germline, CDR1 is MNHEY, CDR2 SVGEGT. CDR3 DNA sequence: TGTGCCAGCAGGGGGGACCTTGGGGGCTCGCACTCTAGCACGGATACGCAGTATTTT. Its translation is CASRGDLGGSHSSTDTQYF.

The chain uses TRBV29-1 and TRBJ2-5; TRBD1 aligns across 9 bases. J lost 2 bases, V lost 5 bases, and 9 bases had no gene match. CDR3 size: 15 residues. Germline V lookup: CDR1 SQVTM, CDR2 ANQGSEA. CDR3 DNA sequence: TGCAGCGTTACCCTCGGGACAGGGAATCAAGAGACCCAGTACTTC. Amino acid sequence: CSVTLGTGNQETQYF.

This chain connects TRBV28 to TRBJ2-3; D may correspond to TRBD1 or TRBD2 (5 bases each). Between the trimmed V and J ends, which lost 3 bases and 1 base, there was a span of 17 bases. The CDR3 is 17 residues long. Germline V gene sequence: CDR1 MDHEN, CDR2 SYDVKM. The CDR3 here is CASSLVGEPSRTDTQYF. CDR3 DNA sequence: TGTGCCAGCAGTTTGGTAGGGGAGCCCTCTCGCACAGATACGCAGTATTTT.

The chain carries TRBV2 and TRBJ2-1, with D uncertain. The CDR3 is made up of 11 amino acids. V was trimmed by 6 bases and J by 6 bases, leaving 6 bases between them. Per germline, CDR1 SNHLY and CDR2 FYNNEI. CDR3: CASRVSNEQFF. As DNA, the CDR3 is TGTGCCAGCAGGGTGAGCAATGAGCAGTTCTTC.

The chain recombines TRBV5-1 with TRBJ1-2; the match to TRBD1 covers 7 bases. Germline assignment: CDR1 SGHRS and CDR2 YFSETQ. J was trimmed by 2 bases and V by 4 bases; bases with no gene match: 8. The CDR3 has 15 amino acids. The CDR3 nucleotides are TGCGCCAGCAGCGCATCGGACAGGAGGAACTATGGCTACACCTTC. Translated, it gives CASSASDRRNYGYTF.

This clonotype was counted a single time. The CDR3 sequence: CASVRRAGEQYF. The CDR3 DNA follows: TGTGCCTCAGTAAGGAGGGCGGGCGAGCAGTACTTC. The chain links TRBV2 to TRBJ2-5, with D tentatively TRBD2 (6 bases). The J call is doubtful: the DNA matches TRBJ2-7 better. From germline, CDR1 is SNHLY and CDR2 FYNNEI. The length of the CDR3 is 12 residues.

This clonotype was observed a single time. The gene calls are TRBV27 and TRBJ2-7; D is unresolved. Trimming removed 0 bases from V and 0 bases from J, with 9 bases in between. The CDR3 runs 15 residues. Per the germline V gene, CDR1 is MNHEY and CDR2 is SMNVEV (reference sequence). Here the CDR3 DNA reads TGTGCCAGCAGTTTATCCCCTATCTCCTCCTACGAGCAGTACTTC. Translating it yields CASSLSPISSYEQYF.

The chain carries TRBV27 and TRBJ1-3; 9 nucleotides align to TRBD1. The trim removed 5 bases at V and 4 bases at J, leaving 6 bases unmatched. The length of the CDR3 is 15 residues. Germline V gene sequence: CDR1 MNHEY, CDR2 SMNVEV (reference sequence). The CDR3 here is CASSAGQGLGNTIYF. The CDR3 DNA reads TGTGCCAGCAGTGCCGGACAGGGGCTAGGAAACACCATATATTTT.

The CDR3 here is CSAVGGNSYNEQFF. The CDR3 DNA follows: TGCAGTGCCGTTGGGGGGAACTCCTACAATGAGCAGTTCTTC. The chain has TRBV20-1 and TRBJ2-1; D is perhaps TRBD2 (6 bases). The CDR3 length is 14 residues. The germline V and J ends were trimmed by 6 bases and 0 bases, with 12 bases remaining between them. Germline loops: CDR1 DFQATT, CDR2 SNEGSKA (reference sequence).

This clonotype was seen only a few times. V gene TRBV20-1 combines with J gene TRBJ1-4; no clear D. Germline V gene data show CDR1 as DFQATT and CDR2 as SNEGSKA (reference sequence). CDR3 length: 13 residues. V was pared by 0 bases and J by 8 bases, with 10 bases between. In nucleotides, the CDR3 is TGCAGTGCTAGAGATCTTGGTGGGGAAAAACTGTTTTTT. Protein product: CSARDLGGEKLFF.

Remarks on this clonotype: The junction departs from the called germline gene at one end, perhaps through a read error. V and J are TRBV5-5 and TRBJ1-2; a possible D gene is TRBD1 (5 bases). CDR3 size: 19 residues. Per the germline V gene, CDR1 is SGHKS and CDR2 is YYEKEE (reference sequence). CDR3: CASSLEVMELTAPDYGHTF. The CDR3 region has the DNA TGTGCCAGCAGCTTGGAAGTCATGGAGCTGACAGCCCCTGACTATGGCCACACCTTC.

The chain carries TRBV7-9 and TRBJ2-7; 7 positions agree with TRBD2. The DNA end is more similar to TRBJ2-5, so the J call may be wrong. The CDR3 has 15 residues. Germline V CDR1 and CDR2: SEHNR, FQNEAQ (reference sequence). The CDR3 is CASSLGGVLPETQYF. The CDR3 bases are TGTGCCAGCAGCTTGGGAGGGGTGTTGCCGGAGACCCAGTACTTC.

V gene TRBV10-2 combines with J gene TRBJ2-5, with D unclear. The DNA matches TRBJ2-7 better at its end, which makes the J call doubtful. This CDR3 has 12 amino acids. From germline, CDR1 is WSHSY and CDR2 SAAADI. The DNA for the CDR3 is TGCGCCAGCAGTGAATTCTGGCACGAGCAGTACTTC. Translated, it gives CASSEFWHEQYF.

The V and J genes are TRBV14 and TRBJ1-2; the D gene is possibly TRBD1 (5 bases). The CDR3 runs 13 residues. Between the trimmed V and J ends, which lost 1 base and 7 bases, there was a span of 10 bases. Germline V CDR1 and CDR2: SGHDN, FVKESK. The CDR3 here is CASSQGVGGGYTF. The CDR3 nucleotides read TGTGCCAGCAGCCAAGGTGTTGGGGGTGGCTACACCTTC. The variable domain in full, completed from reference TRBV14 and TRBJ1-2, reads EAGVTQFPSHSVIEKGQTVTLRCDPISGHDNLYWYRRVMGKEIKFLLHFVKESKQDESGMPNNRFLAERTGGTYSTLKVQPAELEDSGVYFCASSQGVGGGYTFGSGTRLTVV.

V usage is TRBV5-6 and J usage is TRBJ2-7; no definite D call. The CDR3 is made up of 14 amino acids. V was cut by 1 base and J by 0 bases, with 8 bases left in between. The V gene's germline CDR1 is SGHDT and CDR2 YYEEEE. For the CDR3, the DNA is TGTGCCAGCAGCTTGTTAGATACCTCCTACGAGCAGTACTTC. Protein: CASSLLDTSYEQYF.